This T cell receptor (beta chain) was documented in a study of STAT5B mutations in CD4+ large granular lymphocyte leukemia. In the case of this clone: The antigen is unknown.

Here immunoSEQ multiplex PCR was the method, and the copy in TCRdb shows in-frame clones only, minus some. The sample shows 40,000 to 45,000 clones, more than 80% of them seen only once. V gave up 8 bases and J gave up 0 bases, with 7 bases separating them. The CDR3 spans 11 residues. Germline lookup yields CDR1 SQVTM and CDR2 ANQGSEA. Study-level points and caveats: Compared with healthy controls (2/35), patient top clones favored TRBV06 (8/27).

Sequenced input: CD4+ T cells from blood buffy coats. The receptor was isolated from a human donor in good health. The genes are TRBV29-1 and TRBJ1-1; D gene uncertain. This CDR3 is CSFILNTEAFF. CDR3 nucleotides: TGCAGCTTTATTTTGAACACTGAAGCTTTCTTT.